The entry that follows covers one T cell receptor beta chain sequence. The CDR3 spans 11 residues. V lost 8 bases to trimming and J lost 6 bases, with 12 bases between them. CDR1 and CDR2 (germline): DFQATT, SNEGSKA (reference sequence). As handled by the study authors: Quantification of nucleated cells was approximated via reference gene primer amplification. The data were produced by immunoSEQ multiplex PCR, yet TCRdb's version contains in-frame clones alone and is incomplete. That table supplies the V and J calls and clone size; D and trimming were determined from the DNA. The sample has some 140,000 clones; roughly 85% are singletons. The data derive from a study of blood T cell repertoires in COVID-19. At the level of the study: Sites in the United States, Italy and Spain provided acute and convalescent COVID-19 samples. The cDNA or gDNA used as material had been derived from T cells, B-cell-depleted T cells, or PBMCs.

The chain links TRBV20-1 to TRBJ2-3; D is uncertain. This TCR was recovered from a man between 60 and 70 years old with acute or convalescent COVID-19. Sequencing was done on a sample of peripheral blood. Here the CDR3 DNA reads TGCAGTTTCTCAACCGGGGATACGCAGTATTTT. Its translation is CSFSTGDTQYF.